The present entry profiles one T cell receptor (beta chain) with its context. Its antigen remains undetermined. No base quality information exists; no much larger clone differs at one position. These data belong to a study of PD-1 blockade in classical Hodgkin lymphoma (dated by TCRdb to 2019 to 2021). Broadly, across the study: Nivolumab dosing was 3 mg/kg intravenously every 2 weeks, continuing until either disease progression or unacceptable toxicity. A peripheral blood immune signature of response to PD-1 blockade in classical Hodgkin lymphoma was defined using TCR beta sequencing and CyTOF.

Trimmed from V: 2 bases; trimmed from J: 1 base; junction bases lacking a gene match: 2. The CDR3 contains 14 residues, cysteine and phenylalanine counted. The only DNA kept is the CDR3, 42 bases in frame from the first base. As encoded in the germline V gene (reference sequence), CDR1 is MNHEY while CDR2 is SMNVEV. Genomic DNA was isolated using the Qiagen DNeasy kit from unsorted PBMCs as well as from negatively selected CD4+ and CD8+ fractions. Amplification of TCR beta CDR3 regions was done by immunoSEQ multiplex PCR with primers that anneal to V and J segments. A synthetic immune receptor repertoire was used to minimize amplification bias, and any residual bias was removed computationally once sequencing was done. Per the source publication's procedure: Custom Python scripts were used to quantify repertoire diversity as the Shannon entropy index. The unsorted, CD4+ and CD8+ repertoires were each analyzed separately, with the exception of combined analyses, where CD4+ and CD8+ sequences were merged in silico. Clonal expansion was defined as a frequency increase of at least 2-fold after treatment compared with C1D1, and clones undetected at baseline were assigned a pseudocount of 0.5. Singleton clones were defined as clones with 0 or 1 copy at C1D1, and non-singleton clones were defined as clones with 2 or more copies. Clones expanded in unsorted samples were annotated as CD4+, CD8+ or unknown by matching protein sequences in sorted samples from the same patient. Wilcoxon tests were applied to paired samples to test diversity changes from C1D1 to C4D1. This is the immuneACCESS table as TCRdb keeps it, with only in-frame sequences that have V and J called. A part of the clones is gone; compared with another copy, unresolved V genes explain less than half, and the rest is unexplained. V, J and clone size were drawn from that table, and D and trimming were deduced from the DNA. This sample has tens of thousands of clones in its table, and about 92% of those were observed once. Together, the top ten hold about 7.8% of the sample.

General conclusions and limits of the study: Baseline TCR diversity was reported to be lower in newly diagnosed patients than in healthy donors and to be lower still in relapsed/refractory patients. By C4D1, a significant rise was seen in CD4+ TCR diversity but not in CD8+ TCR diversity (p=0.0027 vs p=0.16), and the rise was most apparent among complete responders (p=0.02). Among trial patients, those achieving complete response had baseline diversity similar to that of newly diagnosed patients, while diversity was significantly lower in partial responders and progressors. Lower diversity was seen in patients whose nivolumab began less than 1 year after ASCT, and these patients were left out of later analyses so that immune reconstitution would not confound the results. The study was restricted to a single clinical trial cohort, and the causes of repertoire differences, possibly disease activity or prior therapy, were left undefined.

Reading the label with the study, this specimen's time point is: cycle 1 day 1 (C1D1), immediately before nivolumab initiation. Relapse after autologous stem cell transplantation had occurred in all trial patients, and cohorts A, B and C were distinguished by prior brentuximab vedotin exposure. The trial cohort comprised around 60 patients with relapsed/refractory classical Hodgkin lymphoma whose best overall responses were complete response, partial response or progressive disease. Single-agent nivolumab was administered to trial patients in the multi-cohort phase II CheckMate 205 trial. An independent review committee assessed best overall response by applying the 2007 International Working Group response criteria. Trial PBMCs were obtained immediately prior to nivolumab initiation (C1D1) and on therapy at cycle 2 day 1 and cycle 4 day 1. Peripheral blood was collected in 8 mL Vacutainer Cell Preparation Tubes, from which PBMCs were isolated by centrifugation and then cryopreserved.

This clonotype was obtained from a human donor with classical Hodgkin lymphoma. The sample here was peripheral blood mononuclear cells (PBMCs), taken at baseline. Recombination linked TRBV27 to TRBJ2-7; TRBD1 agrees with 7 junctional bases. The CDR3 is CASSLRDRSYEQYF. The sequenced DNA: TGTGCCAGCAGTTTACGGGACAGATCCTACGAGCAGTACTTC.